The clone carrying this TCR beta chain was found once. No antigen is known for it. The data were obtained in a study of glioma-infiltrating T cells. Study outcomes and limitations: Gliomas, especially low-grade, showed above-expected tissue-blood divergence; non-neoplastic patients showed below. Very few CDR3 sequences were shared between tissue and blood.

Trimming removed 8 bases from V and 1 base from J, with 12 bases in between. This CDR3 has 14 residues. In germline, CDR1 is LNHNV, CDR2 YYDKDF (reference sequence). Using RNA template, CDR3s of TCR alpha and beta were amplified with iRepertoire arm-PCR. For one-step reverse transcription and amplification, about 90-450 ng of tissue mRNA or PBMC total RNA was used. TCRdb re-called the multiplex PCR reads through MiXCR, storing one row per CDR3 protein. This table holds 110,000 or so distinct CDR3 sequences, about 25% found once. The sequenced material came from glioma tissue, nonneoplastic brain tissue, or PBMCs (not recorded which). This receptor was identified in a human donor with low-grade glioma or glioblastoma, undergoing nonglioma brain surgery, or in good health (not recorded which). The chain employs TRBV15 and TRBJ1-3; unclear D gene. The CDR3 is CATGGSVSGNTIYF. CDR3 in DNA: TGTGCCACCGGCGGGTCAGTGTCTGGAAACACCATATATTTT.